The subject of this entry is one T cell receptor (beta chain). The record originates from a study of T cell responses to AZD1222 COVID-19 vaccine. The CDR3 spans 13 residues. In germline, CDR1 is MNHEY, CDR2 SMNVEV (reference sequence). Trimming at V came to 5 bases and at J to 4 bases, leaving 4 bases not matched to a gene. Assay used: immunoSEQ multiplex PCR; TCRdb lists only in-frame clones, some missing. This repertoire shows 150,000 to 180,000 clones, around nine tenths found once; its top ten account for 1.5% to 2%. The J gene is TRBJ1-1, the V gene TRBV27; 7 bases fit TRBD1. The source is an adult in good health. Here the sequenced sample was peripheral blood, taken on day 0 of AZD1222 vaccination. CDR3 residues: CASSNRGVTEAFF. The CDR3 DNA sequence: TGTGCCAGCAGTAACAGGGGTGTCACTGAAGCTTTCTTT.